Below, one T cell receptor beta chain is given with its context. The donors, all of them Caucasian adults, lived in Nashville, Tennessee. Division of CD4+ cells produced a CD45RA+ naive subset and a CD45RA-negative memory subset. J gave up 7 bases and V 3 bases, and 6 bases lay outside the gene matches. The CDR3 consists of 15 residues. From germline, CDR1 is LNHDA and CDR2 SQIVND (reference sequence). At deep level, the assay was performed. TCRdb's table, derived via immunoSEQ multiplex PCR, lists solely in-frame clones and lacks some. The data contain about 980,000 clones, roughly 72% of them singletons. This specimen belongs to a study of shared clonotypes between healthy human individuals. Study-level background: Contributing individuals were a couple of females and a few males aged 18 to 49.

Sequenced input: memory CD4+ T cells sorted from blood. Subset indicated: CD45RA-negative fraction. This TCR was recovered from a man between 18 and 29 years old in good health. The rearrangement uses TRBV19 and TRBJ1-5; TRBD1 aligns across 10 bases. CDR3 sequence: CASSIDRGPTQPQHF. For the CDR3, the DNA is TGTGCCAGTAGTATCGACAGGGGGCCAACCCAGCCCCAGCATTTT.